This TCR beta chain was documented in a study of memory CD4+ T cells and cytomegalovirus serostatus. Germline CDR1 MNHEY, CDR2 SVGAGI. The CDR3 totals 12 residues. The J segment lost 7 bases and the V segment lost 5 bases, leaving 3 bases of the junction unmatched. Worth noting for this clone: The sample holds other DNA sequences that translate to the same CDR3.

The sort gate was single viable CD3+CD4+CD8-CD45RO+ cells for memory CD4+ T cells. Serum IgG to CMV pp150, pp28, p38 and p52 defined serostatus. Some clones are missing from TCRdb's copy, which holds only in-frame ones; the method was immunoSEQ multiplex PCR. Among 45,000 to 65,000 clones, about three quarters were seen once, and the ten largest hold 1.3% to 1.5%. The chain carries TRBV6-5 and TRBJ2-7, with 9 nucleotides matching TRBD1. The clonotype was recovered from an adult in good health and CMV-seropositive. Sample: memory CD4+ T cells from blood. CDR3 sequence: CASSGTGREQYF. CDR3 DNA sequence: TGTGCCAGCAGTGGGACAGGGAGAGAGCAGTACTTC.